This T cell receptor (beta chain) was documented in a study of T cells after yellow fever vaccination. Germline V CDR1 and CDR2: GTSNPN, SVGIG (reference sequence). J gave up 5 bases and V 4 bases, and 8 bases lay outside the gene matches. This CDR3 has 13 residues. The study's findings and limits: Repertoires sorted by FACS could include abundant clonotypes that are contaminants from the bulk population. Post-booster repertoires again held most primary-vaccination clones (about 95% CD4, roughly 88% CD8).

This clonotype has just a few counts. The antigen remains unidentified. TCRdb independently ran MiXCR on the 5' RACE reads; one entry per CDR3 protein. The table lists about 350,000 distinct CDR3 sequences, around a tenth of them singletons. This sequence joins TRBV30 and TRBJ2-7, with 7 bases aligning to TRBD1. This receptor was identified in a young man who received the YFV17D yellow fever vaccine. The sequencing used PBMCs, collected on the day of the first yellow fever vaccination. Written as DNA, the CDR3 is TGTGCCTGGAATTTAGGGGGCGACGACGAGCAGTACTTC. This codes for CAWNLGGDDEQYF.